The rows below give T cell receptor beta chains drawn from one sample of a study of response to subunit inactivated influenza vaccine. TCRdb processed the RT-PCR reads anew with MiXCR; each CDR3 protein has one entry. The sample lists approximately 570,000 distinct CDR3 sequences, around 8% occurring once. Here the sequenced sample was PBMCs from blood, taken around 25 months after vaccination. The receptors stem from a man aged 50 to 69 who received an inactivated influenza vaccine. Each CDR3 is given with its conserved first and last residue. Each record gives: CDR3 length, V gene, D gene, clone size, J gene, CDR3 protein, CDR3 DNA. A D gene is named only where the DNA matches it firmly. Only part of the rows carry a size: once, few, many, or a class if the clone is expanded.

13,TRBV12-3/TRBV12-4,TRBD1,.,TRBJ2-2,CAGDRRGTGELFF,TGTGCCGGGGACAGGCGCGGCACCGGGGAGCTGTTTTTT
13,TRBV12-3/TRBV12-4,.,few,TRBJ1-1,CASSPMGYTEAFF,TGTGCCAGCAGCCCAATGGGGTACACTGAAGCTTTCTTT
15,TRBV28,TRBD1,many,TRBJ1-5,CASSADRGSNQPQHF,TGTGCCAGCAGTGCGGACAGGGGGAGCAATCAGCCCCAGCATTTT
15,TRBV6-2/TRBV6-3,TRBD1,.,TRBJ2-1,CGSTPRDRGNNEQFF,TGTGGCAGCACCCCCCGGGACAGGGGCAACAATGAGCAGTTCTTC
14,TRBV27,TRBD2,.,TRBJ2-2,CASSLAGLVGELFF,TGTGCCAGCAGTTTGGCGGGACTAGTCGGGGAGCTGTTTTTT
15,TRBV7-2,TRBD1,.,TRBJ2-1,CASSSDRGSYNEQFF,TGTGCCAGCAGCTCTGACAGGGGTTCCTACAATGAGCAGTTCTTC
14,TRBV6-5,.,many,TRBJ2-5,CASSYVGGKETQYF,TGTGCCAGCAGTTACGTGGGAGGCAAAGAGACCCAGTACTTC
11,TRBV29-1,.,few,TRBJ2-1,CSVVTSPRLFF,TGCAGCGTTGTAACCTCCCCGCGGCTGTTCTTC
15,TRBV29-1,TRBD1,.,TRBJ1-1,CSVAKTTGAATEAFF,TGCAGCGTTGCCAAAACCACAGGGGCTGCCACTGAAGCTTTCTTT
14,TRBV6-1,TRBD2,.,TRBJ2-1,CASRPAGGFNEQFF,TGTGCCAGCAGGCCAGCGGGGGGTTTCAATGAGCAGTTCTTC
15,TRBV5-5,TRBD1,many,TRBJ1-1,CASSRQGMRSTEAFF,TGTGCCAGCAGCCGACAGGGGATGAGAAGCACTGAAGCTTTCTTT
11,TRBV7-2,.,many,TRBJ2-1,CASSLVFEQFF,TGTGCCAGCAGCCTTGTGTTTGAGCAGTTCTTC
13,TRBV10-2,.,.,TRBJ1-2,CASSESFGAGYTF,.
16,TRBV28,.,few,TRBJ1-1,CASSESTGFLNTEAFF,TGTGCCAGCAGCGAATCGACAGGTTTCTTGAACACTGAAGCTTTCTTT
18,TRBV6-2/TRBV6-3,TRBD2,.,TRBJ2-2,CASSYAGLAGGSTGELFF,TGTGCCAGCAGTTACGCGGGACTAGCGGGGGGATCCACCGGGGAGCTGTTTTTT
13,TRBV6-2/TRBV6-3,TRBD1,few,TRBJ1-5,CASSGSGGEPQHF,TGTGCCAGCAGTGGATCAGGGGGAGAGCCCCAGCATTTT
12,TRBV20-1,.,few,TRBJ2-5,CSASINQETQYF,TGCAGTGCTAGTATTAATCAAGAGACCCAGTACTTC
14,TRBV20-1,.,.,TRBJ2-1,CSARAAVSYNEQFF,TGCAGTGCTAGAGCTGCAGTATCCTACAATGAGCAGTTCTTC
18,TRBV27,TRBD1,few,TRBJ2-1,CASFARAGGVYPYNEQFF,TGTGCCAGTTTTGCGAGGGCAGGGGGCGTCTACCCCTACAATGAGCAGTTCTTC
16,TRBV20-1,TRBD1,once,TRBJ1-6,CRARPGQGLDNSPLHF,TGCAGAGCTAGGCCGGGACAGGGGTTAGATAATTCACCCCTCCACTTT
16,TRBV6-5,.,.,TRBJ2-5,CASSLFRDPSWETQYF,TGTGCCAGCAGTTTATTCCGGGACCCGAGTTGGGAGACCCAGTACTTC
13,TRBV7-2,TRBD1,.,TRBJ2-4,CASSPGTGDIQYF,TGTGCCAGCAGCCCCGGGACAGGGGACATTCAGTACTTC
15,TRBV3-1,TRBD1,.,TRBJ1-1,CASSQAHRGVTEAFF,TGTGCCAGCAGCCAAGCGCACAGGGGGGTCACTGAAGCTTTCTTT
13,TRBV20-1,.,few,TRBJ1-1,CSAFGTANTEAFF,TGCAGTGCTTTCGGGACGGCGAACACTGAAGCTTTCTTT
15,TRBV30,TRBD2,few,TRBJ2-2,CAWSGLAGPTGELFF,TGTGCCTGGAGTGGACTAGCGGGGCCCACCGGGGAGCTGTTTTTT
16,TRBV9,TRBD2,many,TRBJ2-2,CASSVNLLAGAGELFF,TGTGCCAGCAGCGTTAACCTTCTAGCGGGAGCCGGGGAGCTGTTTTTT
14,TRBV6-1,.,.,TRBJ2-4,CASRQSGGENIQYF,TGTGCCAGCAGGCAGTCAGGGGGGGAGAACATTCAGTACTTC
12,TRBV7-7,TRBD2,.,TRBJ2-3,CAPREAPDTQYF,TGTGCCCCGCGGGAGGCGCCCGATACGCAGTATTTT
17,TRBV11-2,.,few,TRBJ1-1,CASSLGSGAYKNTEAFF,TGTGCCAGCAGCTTAGGTAGTGGGGCCTATAAGAACACTGAAGCTTTCTTT
13,TRBV6-1,TRBD1,many,TRBJ2-3,CASSRQGPDTQYF,TGTGCCAGCAGTAGACAGGGACCAGATACGCAGTATTTT
17,TRBV5-1,.,.,TRBJ2-7,CASSLIPTGLTIYEQYF,TGCGCCAGCAGCTTAATCCCGACAGGCTTGACGATCTACGAGCAGTACTTC
14,TRBV12-3/TRBV12-4,.,few,TRBJ1-5,CASRPSRSNQPQHF,TGTGCCAGCAGACCCAGTCGAAGCAATCAGCCCCAGCATTTT
11,TRBV29-1,.,many,TRBJ2-5,CSAWTEETQYF,TGCAGCGCTTGGACCGAAGAGACCCAGTACTTC
15,TRBV23-1,.,.,TRBJ1-5,CASSQGRRLMLPQHF,TGCGCCAGCAGTCAAGGCAGGAGACTTATGTTGCCCCAGCATTTT
15,TRBV5-1,.,few,TRBJ1-5,CASSSGPENNQPQHF,TGCGCCAGCAGCTCCGGTCCGGAGAACAATCAGCCCCAGCATTTT
16,TRBV20-1,TRBD2,.,TRBJ2-3,CSARSELAGYFNTQYF,TGCAGTGCTAGGAGTGAGCTAGCGGGGTACTTTAATACGCAGTATTTT
15,TRBV4-2,.,many,TRBJ2-6,CASSQDWAGANVLTF,TGTGCCAGCAGCCAAGATTGGGCTGGGGCCAACGTCCTGACTTTC
15,TRBV29-1,.,few,TRBJ2-1,CSVEGGASSYNEQFF,TGCAGCGTTGAAGGGGGGGCGAGCTCCTACAATGAGCAGTTCTTC
12,TRBV4-2,.,many,TRBJ2-1,CASSRTGEQQFF,TGTGCCAGCAGCCGGACCGGGGAGCAGCAGTTCTTC
17,TRBV27,.,.,TRBJ2-2,CASTMLGGANGAGELFF,TGTGCCAGCACCATGCTGGGAGGAGCCAACGGGGCCGGGGAGCTGTTTTTT
13,TRBV28,.,many,TRBJ1-4,CASRQGGDEKLFF,TGTGCCAGCAGGCAGGGTGGAGATGAAAAACTGTTTTTT
16,TRBV20-1,TRBD2,.,TRBJ2-4,CSATLGLADIKNIQYF,TGCAGTGCTACCCTTGGGCTAGCGGACATCAAAAACATTCAGTACTTC
12,TRBV29-1,.,.,TRBJ2-7,CSVDVGMGEQYF,TGCAGCGTTGATGTGGGAATGGGTGAGCAGTACTTC
15,TRBV20-1,TRBD2,many,TRBJ2-3,CSAEGLADRTDTQYF,TGCAGTGCTGAAGGACTAGCGGACCGCACAGATACGCAGTATTTT
15,TRBV6-4,TRBD1,many,TRBJ2-3,CASSQEGTATDTQYF,TGTGCCAGCAGCCAGGAAGGGACAGCCACAGATACGCAGTATTTT
12,TRBV20-1,.,.,TRBJ2-2,CSARDLTGELFF,TGCAGTGCTAGAGATCTGACCGGGGAGCTGTTTTTT
15,TRBV12-3/TRBV12-4,.,many,TRBJ2-6,CASSLKLSGANVLTF,TGTGCCAGCAGTTTAAAGCTCTCTGGGGCCAACGTCCTGACTTTC
13,TRBV20-1,TRBD2,few,TRBJ2-1,CSAGRGGQGEQFF,TGCAGTGCAGGGCGGGGGGGCCAGGGTGAGCAGTTCTTC
15,TRBV24-1,TRBD1,.,TRBJ2-1,CATSDWDRGHNEQFF,TGTGCCACCAGTGATTGGGACAGGGGTCACAATGAGCAGTTCTTC
16,TRBV12-3/TRBV12-4,TRBD1,many,TRBJ2-2,CASSLGQGRNTGELFF,TGTGCCAGCAGCCTGGGACAGGGGAGAAACACCGGGGAGCTGTTTTTT
15,TRBV4-3,.,.,TRBJ2-3,CASSQDVTRTDTQYF,TGCGCCAGCAGCCAAGACGTTACCCGCACAGATACGCAGTATTTT
13,TRBV20-1,.,few,TRBJ1-2,CSARDTANYGYTF,TGCAGTGCTAGAGATACGGCTAACTATGGCTACACCTTC
15,TRBV7-2,.,many,TRBJ1-1,CASSLSHRKNTEAFF,TGTGCCAGCAGCTTGAGCCACCGTAAGAACACTGAAGCTTTCTTT
14,TRBV12-3/TRBV12-4,.,many,TRBJ1-1,CASSFTGRHTEAFF,TGTGCCAGCAGTTTTACAGGGAGGCACACTGAAGCTTTCTTT